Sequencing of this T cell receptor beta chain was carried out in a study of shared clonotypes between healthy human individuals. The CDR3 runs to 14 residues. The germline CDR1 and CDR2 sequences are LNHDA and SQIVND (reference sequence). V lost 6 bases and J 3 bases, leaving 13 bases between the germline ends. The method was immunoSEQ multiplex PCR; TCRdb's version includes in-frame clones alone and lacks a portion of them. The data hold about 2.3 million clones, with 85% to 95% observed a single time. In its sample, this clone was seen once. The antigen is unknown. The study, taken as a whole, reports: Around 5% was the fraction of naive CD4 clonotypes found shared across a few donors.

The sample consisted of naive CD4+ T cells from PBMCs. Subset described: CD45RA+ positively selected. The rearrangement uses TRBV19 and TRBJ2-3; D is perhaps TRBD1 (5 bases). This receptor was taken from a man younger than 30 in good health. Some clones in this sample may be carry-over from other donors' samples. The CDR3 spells CASRDPGRTDTQYF. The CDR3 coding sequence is TGTGCCAGTAGGGACCCAGGGCGAACAGATACGCAGTATTTT.